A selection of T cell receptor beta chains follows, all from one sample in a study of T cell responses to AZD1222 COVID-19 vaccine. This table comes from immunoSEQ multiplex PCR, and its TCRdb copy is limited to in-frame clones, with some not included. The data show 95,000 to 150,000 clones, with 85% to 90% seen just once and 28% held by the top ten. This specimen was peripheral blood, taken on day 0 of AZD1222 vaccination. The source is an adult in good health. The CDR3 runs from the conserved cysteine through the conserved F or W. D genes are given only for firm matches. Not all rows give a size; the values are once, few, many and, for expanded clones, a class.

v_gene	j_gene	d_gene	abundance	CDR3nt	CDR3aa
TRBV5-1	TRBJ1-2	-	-	TGCGCCAGCAGCTTGGAAAGTTCAGGCTACACCTTC	CASSLESSGYTF
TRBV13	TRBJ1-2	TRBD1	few	TGTGCCAGCAGCAATAGTAGGGGGCGCGAGGGCTACACCTTC	CASSNSRGREGYTF
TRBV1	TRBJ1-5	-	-	TGCACCAGCAGCCCCCGGGACAGCTATCAGCCCCAGCATTTT	CTSSPRDSYQPQHF
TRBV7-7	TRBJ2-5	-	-	TGTGCTAGCAGCTTAGGGGTATCGAGACTCCAAGAGACCCAGTACTTC	CASSLGVSRLQETQYF
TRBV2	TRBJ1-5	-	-	TGTGCCAGCAGTGCACAGGCCCCTGCCAATCAGCCCCAGCATTTT	CASSAQAPANQPQHF
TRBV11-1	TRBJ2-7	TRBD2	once	TGTGCCAGCAGCTTAGTAGGGACTAGCGGGTCCTACGAGCAGTACTTC	CASSLVGTSGSYEQYF
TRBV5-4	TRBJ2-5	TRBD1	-	TGTGCCAGCAGCCTGGGGGACAGGGGGGCAGAGACCCAGTACTTC	CASSLGDRGAETQYF
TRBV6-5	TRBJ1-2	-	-	TGTGCCAGCAGTTTTCACAGTAATTCTAACTATGGCTACACCTTC	CASSFHSNSNYGYTF
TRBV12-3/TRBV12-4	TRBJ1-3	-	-	TGTGCCAGCTCTACAGGAAACACCATATATTTT	CASSTGNTIYF
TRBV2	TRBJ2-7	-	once	TGTGCCATATCGGGGGGGACAGCGTTCTCCTACGAGCAGTACTTC	CAISGGTAFSYEQYF
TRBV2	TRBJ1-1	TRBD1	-	TGTGCCAGCAGTGCCTGGACAGGGGGCAAAACTGAAGCTTTCTTT	CASSAWTGGKTEAFF
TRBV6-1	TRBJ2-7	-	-	TGTGCCAGCAGTGAAGGAGGGCAGGAAAGCTACGAGCAGTACTTC	CASSEGGQESYEQYF
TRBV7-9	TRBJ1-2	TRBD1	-	TGTGCCAGCAGCCGGGGACAGGGGGGCTACACCTTC	CASSRGQGGYTF
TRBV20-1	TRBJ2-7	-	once	TGCAGTGCTATTGACAGCAACCCCTACGAGCAGTACTTC	CSAIDSNPYEQYF
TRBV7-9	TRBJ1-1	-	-	TGTGCCAGCAGCTTATGGACAGAAGCTTTCTTT	CASSLWTEAFF
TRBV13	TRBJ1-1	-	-	TGTGCCAGCAGCTTAGGGACAGCGAACACTGAAGCTTTCTTT	CASSLGTANTEAFF
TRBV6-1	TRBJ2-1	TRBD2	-	TGTGCCAGCAGTGCTGTGGCGGGAGGTTCCTACAATGAGCAGTTCTTC	CASSAVAGGSYNEQFF
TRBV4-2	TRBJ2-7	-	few	TGTGCCAGCAGCCCCCTGTGGAGCGGTGGGGGTTACGAGCAGTACTTC	CASSPLWSGGGYEQYF
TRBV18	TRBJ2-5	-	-	TGTGCCAGCTATAACGGGGGAGAGACCCAGTACTTC	CASYNGGETQYF
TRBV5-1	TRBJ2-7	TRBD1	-	TGCGCCAGCAGCGGGGCGGGCAGGGGGGAGCAGTACTTC	CASSGAGRGEQYF
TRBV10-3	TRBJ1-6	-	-	TGTGCCATCAGTTCAGGCAATTCACCCCTCCACTTT	CAISSGNSPLHF
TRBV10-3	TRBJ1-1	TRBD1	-	TGTGCCATCAGTGAACGACAGGGGAGTCGGACTGAAGCTTTCTTT	CAISERQGSRTEAFF
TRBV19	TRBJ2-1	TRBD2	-	TGTGCCAGTAGTTCTACTAGCGGGCCATACAATGAGCAGTTCTTC	CASSSTSGPYNEQFF
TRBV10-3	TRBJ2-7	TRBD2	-	TGTGCCATCAGCGAATATAGCGGGAGGGACGAGCAGTACTTC	CAISEYSGRDEQYF
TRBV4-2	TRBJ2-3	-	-	TGTGCCAGCAGCCAAGATGGGGCAGGGAACACAGATACGCAGTATTTT	CASSQDGAGNTDTQYF
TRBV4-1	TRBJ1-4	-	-	TGCGCCAGCAGCCAAGATGGGGGACCCAGAGAAAAACTGTTTTTT	CASSQDGGPREKLFF
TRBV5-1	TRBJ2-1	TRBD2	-	TGCGCCAGCACCTCGGGCGGGACTAGCGCCAATAGTGAGCAGTTCTTC	CASTSGGTSANSEQFF
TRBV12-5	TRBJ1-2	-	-	TGTGCTAGTGGTTTGGAGGCTTCCAACTATGGCTACACCTTC	CASGLEASNYGYTF
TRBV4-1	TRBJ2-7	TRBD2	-	TGCGCCAGCAGCCAAGGACCGGGAGGGTCCTACGAGCAGTACTTC	CASSQGPGGSYEQYF
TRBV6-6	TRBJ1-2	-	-	TGTGCCAGCGAAGGGCAGGGGTATGGCTACACCTTC	CASEGQGYGYTF
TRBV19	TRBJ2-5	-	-	TGTGCCAGTAGCCTACAGCCCCGCCAAGAGACCCAGTACTTC	CASSLQPRQETQYF
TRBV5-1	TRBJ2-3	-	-	TGCGCCAGCAGATTGGGGGTAACAGATACGCAGTATTTT	CASRLGVTDTQYF
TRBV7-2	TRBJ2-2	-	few	TGTGCCAGCAGCCTAACCCCCCCGGCAAGAGGATCCGGGGAGCTGTTTTTT	CASSLTPPARGSGELFF
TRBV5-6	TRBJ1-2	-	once	TGTGCCAGCAGCCAGAAAACAGTTAGCTACACCTTC	CASSQKTVSYTF
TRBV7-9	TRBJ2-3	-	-	TGTGCCAGCAGCTTATACGCAGATACGCAGTATTTT	CASSLYADTQYF
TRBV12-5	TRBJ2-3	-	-	TGTGCTAGTGTAAAGGTAGATACGCAGTATTTT	CASVKVDTQYF
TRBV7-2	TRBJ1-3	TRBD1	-	TGTGCCAGCAGCACCAAGACAGGGGGCGGAAACACCATATATTTT	CASSTKTGGGNTIYF
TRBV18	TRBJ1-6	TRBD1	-	TGTGCCAGCTCACCACCCCCGCAGGGGGCGGGATCACCCCTCCACTTT	CASSPPPQGAGSPLHF
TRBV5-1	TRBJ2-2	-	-	TGCGCCAGCAAGAGGACAGAGAACACCGGGGAGCTGTTTTTT	CASKRTENTGELFF
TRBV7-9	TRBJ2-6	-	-	TGTGCCAGCAGCTTAGTTTACGTCTCTGGGGCCAACGTCCTGACTTTC	CASSLVYVSGANVLTF
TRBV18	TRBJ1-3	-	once	TGTGCCAGCTCTCTCGAGGCCCTCTCTGGAAACACCATATATTTT	CASSLEALSGNTIYF
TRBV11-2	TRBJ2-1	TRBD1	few	TGTGCCAGCAGCTTAGGCCCGGGACAGTACAATGAGCAGTTCTTC	CASSLGPGQYNEQFF
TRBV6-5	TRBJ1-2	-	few	TGTGCCAGCAGTTTTACAGGGAATGGCTACACCTTC	CASSFTGNGYTF
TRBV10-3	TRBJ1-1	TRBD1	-	TGTGCCATCAGTGTGGGGGGACAGGGGAACACTGAAGCTTTCTTT	CAISVGGQGNTEAFF